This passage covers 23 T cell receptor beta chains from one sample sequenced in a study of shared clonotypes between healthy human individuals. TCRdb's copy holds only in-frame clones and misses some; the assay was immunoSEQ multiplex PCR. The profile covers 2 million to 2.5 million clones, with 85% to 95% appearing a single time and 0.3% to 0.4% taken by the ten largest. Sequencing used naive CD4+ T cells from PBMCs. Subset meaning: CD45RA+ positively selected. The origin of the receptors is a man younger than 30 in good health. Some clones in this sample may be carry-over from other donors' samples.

The CDR3 reads CASSADRAINYGYTF. The CDR3 DNA is TGTGCCAGCAGCGCAGACAGGGCGATCAACTATGGCTACACCTTC. The rearrangement links TRBV7-9 to TRBJ1-2, with 7 bases lining up with TRBD1. The CDR3 sequence is 15 residues long. Germline V gene lookup returns CDR1 SEHNR and CDR2 FQNEAQ (reference sequence). J lost 2 bases, V lost 5 bases, and 8 bases had no gene match.

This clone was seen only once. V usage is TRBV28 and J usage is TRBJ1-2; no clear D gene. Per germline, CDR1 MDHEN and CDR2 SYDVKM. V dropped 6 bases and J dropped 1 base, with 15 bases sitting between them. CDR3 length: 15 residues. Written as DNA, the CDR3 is TGTGCCAGCAGGATAGGAGGGTTCGGTAACTATGGCTACACCTTC. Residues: CASRIGGFGNYGYTF.

The CDR3 DNA is TGTGCCACCAGCAAAAGAATTCACGGCGTCTATGGCTACACCTTC. Amino acids: CATSKRIHGVYGYTF. V and J are TRBV15 and TRBJ1-2, with unresolved D. CDR1 and CDR2 from the germline V gene are LNHNV and YYDKDF (reference sequence). V was shortened by 4 bases and J by 4 bases, with 16 bases between the two germline ends. The CDR3 totals 15 residues.

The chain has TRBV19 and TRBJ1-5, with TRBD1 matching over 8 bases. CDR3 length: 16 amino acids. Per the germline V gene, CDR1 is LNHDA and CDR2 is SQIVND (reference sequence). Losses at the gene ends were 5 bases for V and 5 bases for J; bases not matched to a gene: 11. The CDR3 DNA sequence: TGTGCCAGTAGTGAACGGGACAGGTCTCTGTATCAGCCCCAGCATTTT. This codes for CASSERDRSLYQPQHF. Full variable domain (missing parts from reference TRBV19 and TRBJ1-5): DGGITQSPKYLFRKEGQNVTLSCEQNLNHDAMYWYRQDPGQGLRLIYYSQIVNDFQKGDIAEGYSVSREKKESFPLTVTSAQKNPTAFYLCASSERDRSLYQPQHFGDGTRLSIL.

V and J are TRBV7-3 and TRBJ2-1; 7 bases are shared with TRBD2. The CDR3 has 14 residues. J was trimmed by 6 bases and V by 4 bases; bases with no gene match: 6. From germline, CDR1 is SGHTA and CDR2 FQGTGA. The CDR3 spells CASSYSSSGNEQFF. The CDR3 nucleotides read TGTGCCAGCAGCTACTCCTCTAGCGGCAATGAGCAGTTCTTC.

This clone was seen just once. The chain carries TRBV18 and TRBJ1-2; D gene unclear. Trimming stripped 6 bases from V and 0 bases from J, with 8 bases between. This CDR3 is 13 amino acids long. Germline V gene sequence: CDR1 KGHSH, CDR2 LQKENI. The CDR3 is CASSSQANYGYTF. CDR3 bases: TGTGCCAGCTCCTCGCAAGCTAACTATGGCTACACCTTC.

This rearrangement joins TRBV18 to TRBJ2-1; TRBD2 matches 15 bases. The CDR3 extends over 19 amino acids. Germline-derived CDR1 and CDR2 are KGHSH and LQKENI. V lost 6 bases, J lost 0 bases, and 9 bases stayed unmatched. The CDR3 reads CASSQPGTSGGSSYNEQFF. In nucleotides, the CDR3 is TGTGCCAGCTCCCAACCCGGGACTAGCGGGGGGAGCTCCTACAATGAGCAGTTCTTC.

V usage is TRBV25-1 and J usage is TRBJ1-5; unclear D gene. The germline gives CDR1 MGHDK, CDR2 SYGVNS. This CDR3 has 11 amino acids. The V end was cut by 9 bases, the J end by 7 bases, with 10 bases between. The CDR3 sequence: CARNSGQPQHF. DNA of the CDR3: TGTGCCAGAAATTCTGGCCAGCCCCAGCATTTT.

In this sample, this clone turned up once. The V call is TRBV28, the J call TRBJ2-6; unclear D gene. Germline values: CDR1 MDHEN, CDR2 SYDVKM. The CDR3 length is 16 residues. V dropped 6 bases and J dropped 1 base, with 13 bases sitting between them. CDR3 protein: CASSPRVDSGANVLTF. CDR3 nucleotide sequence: TGTGCCAGCAGCCCAAGGGTAGATTCTGGGGCCAACGTCCTGACTTTC.

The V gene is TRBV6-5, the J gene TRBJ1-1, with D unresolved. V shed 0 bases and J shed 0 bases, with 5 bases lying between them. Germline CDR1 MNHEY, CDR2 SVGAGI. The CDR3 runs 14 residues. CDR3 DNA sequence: TGTGCCAGCAGTTACTCACATGTGAACACTGAAGCTTTCTTT. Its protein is CASSYSHVNTEAFF.

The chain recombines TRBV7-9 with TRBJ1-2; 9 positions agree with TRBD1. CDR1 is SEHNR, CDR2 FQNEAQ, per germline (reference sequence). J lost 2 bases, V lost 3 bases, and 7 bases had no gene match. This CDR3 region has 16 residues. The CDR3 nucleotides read TGTGCCAGCAGCTTCATACTACAGGGGGCGAACTATGGCTACACCTTC. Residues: CASSFILQGANYGYTF.

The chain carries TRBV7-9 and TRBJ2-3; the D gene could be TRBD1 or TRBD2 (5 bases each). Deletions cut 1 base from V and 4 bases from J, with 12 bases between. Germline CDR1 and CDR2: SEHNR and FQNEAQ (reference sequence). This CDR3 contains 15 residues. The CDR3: CASSLGGVFSDTQYF. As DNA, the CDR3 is TGTGCCAGCAGCTTAGGAGGGGTGTTTTCAGATACGCAGTATTTT. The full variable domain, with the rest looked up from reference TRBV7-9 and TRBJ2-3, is DTGVSQNPRHKITKRGQNVTFRCDPISEHNRLYWYRQTLGQGPEFLTYFQNEAQLEKSRLLSDRFSAERPKGSFSTLEIQRTEQGDSAMYLCASSLGGVFSDTQYFGPGTRLTVL.

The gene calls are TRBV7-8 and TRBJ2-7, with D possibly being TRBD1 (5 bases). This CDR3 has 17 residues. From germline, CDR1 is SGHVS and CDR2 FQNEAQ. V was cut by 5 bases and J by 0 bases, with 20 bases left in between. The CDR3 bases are TGTGCCAGCAGCAGTCCTCAGACAGCCTTCACCTCCTACGAGCAGTACTTC. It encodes CASSSPQTAFTSYEQYF.

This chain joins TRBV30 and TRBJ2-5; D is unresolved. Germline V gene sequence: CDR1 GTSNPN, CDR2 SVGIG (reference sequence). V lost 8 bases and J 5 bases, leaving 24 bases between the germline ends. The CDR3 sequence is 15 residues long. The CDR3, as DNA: TGTGCCCTACTTTCTTCGAGTGGGGTCTGGGAGACCCAGTACTTC. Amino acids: CALLSSSGVWETQYF.

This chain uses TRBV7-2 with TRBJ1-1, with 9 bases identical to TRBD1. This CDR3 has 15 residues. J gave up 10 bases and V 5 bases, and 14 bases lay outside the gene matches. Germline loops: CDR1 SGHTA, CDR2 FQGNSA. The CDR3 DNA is TGTGCCAGCAGCCCCCGGACAGGGGATCCATTCCGAGCTTTCTTT. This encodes CASSPRTGDPFRAFF.

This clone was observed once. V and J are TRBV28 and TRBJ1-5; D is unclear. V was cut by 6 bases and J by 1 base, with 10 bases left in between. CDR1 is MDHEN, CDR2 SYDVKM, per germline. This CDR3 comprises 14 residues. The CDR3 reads CASSFTLSNQPQHF. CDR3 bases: TGTGCCAGCAGCTTTACCTTAAGCAATCAGCCCCAGCATTTT. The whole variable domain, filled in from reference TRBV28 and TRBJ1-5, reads DVKVTQSSRYLVKRTGEKVFLECVQDMDHENMFWYRQDPGLGLRLIYFSYDVKMKEKGDIPEGYSVSREKKERFSLILESASTNQTSMYLCASSFTLSNQPQHFGDGTRLSIL.

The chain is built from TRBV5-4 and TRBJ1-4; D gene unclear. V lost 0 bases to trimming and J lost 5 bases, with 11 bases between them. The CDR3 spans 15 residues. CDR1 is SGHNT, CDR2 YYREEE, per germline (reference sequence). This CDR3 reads CASSLDSRTNEKLFF. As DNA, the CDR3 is TGTGCCAGCAGCTTGGATTCCAGGACGAATGAAAAACTGTTTTTT.

CDR3: CASSSIGGSRDEQFF. In nucleotides, the CDR3 is TGCGCCAGCAGCAGTATAGGGGGGAGCAGGGATGAGCAGTTCTTC. The V call is TRBV5-1, the J call TRBJ2-1, with D perhaps given as TRBD1 or TRBD2 (6 bases each). The CDR3 length is 15 residues. The germline V gene has CDR1 SGHRS and CDR2 YFSETQ. V dropped 4 bases and J dropped 8 bases, with 19 bases sitting between them.

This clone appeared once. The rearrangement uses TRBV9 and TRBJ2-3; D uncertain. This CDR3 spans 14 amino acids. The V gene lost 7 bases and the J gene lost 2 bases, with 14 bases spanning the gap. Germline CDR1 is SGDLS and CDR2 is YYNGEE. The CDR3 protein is CASGLVGYTDTQYF. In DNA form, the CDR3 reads TGTGCCAGCGGCCTGGTCGGGTACACAGATACGCAGTATTTT.

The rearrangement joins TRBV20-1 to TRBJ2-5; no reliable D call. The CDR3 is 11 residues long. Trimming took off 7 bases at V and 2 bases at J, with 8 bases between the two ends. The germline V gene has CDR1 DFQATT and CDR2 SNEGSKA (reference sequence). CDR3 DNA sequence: TGCAGTGTACAACTACAAGAGACCCAGTACTTC. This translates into CSVQLQETQYF.

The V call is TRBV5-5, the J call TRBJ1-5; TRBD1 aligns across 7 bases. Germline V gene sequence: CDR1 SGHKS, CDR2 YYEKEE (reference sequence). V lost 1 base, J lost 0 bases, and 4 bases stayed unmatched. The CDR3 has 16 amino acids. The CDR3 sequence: CASSLRQGSSNQPQHF. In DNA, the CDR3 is TGTGCCAGCAGCTTGAGACAGGGTAGTAGCAATCAGCCCCAGCATTTT.

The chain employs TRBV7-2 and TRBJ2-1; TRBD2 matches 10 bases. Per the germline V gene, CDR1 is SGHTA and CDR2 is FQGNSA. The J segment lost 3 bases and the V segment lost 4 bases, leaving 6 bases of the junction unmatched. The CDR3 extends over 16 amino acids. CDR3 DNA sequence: TGTGCCAGCAGCTCCAGGACTAGCGGAATCTACAATGAGCAGTTCTTC. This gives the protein CASSSRTSGIYNEQFF. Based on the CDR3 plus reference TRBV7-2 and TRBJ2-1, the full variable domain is GAGVSQSPSNKVTEKGKDVELRCDPISGHTALYWYRQSLGQGLEFLIYFQGNSAPDKSGLPSDRFSAERTGGSVSTLTIQRTQQEDSAVYLCASSSRTSGIYNEQFFGPGTRLTVL.

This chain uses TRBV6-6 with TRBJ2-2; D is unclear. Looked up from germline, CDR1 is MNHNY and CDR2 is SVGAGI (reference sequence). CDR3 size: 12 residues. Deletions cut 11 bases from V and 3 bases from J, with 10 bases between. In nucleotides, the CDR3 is TGTGCCTCCGGACCGGACACCGGGGAGCTGTTTTTT. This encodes CASGPDTGELFF.